The rows below give T cell receptor beta chains drawn from one sample of a study of T-cell reconstitution after alpha-beta-depleted transplantation in children. TCRdb re-derived calls from the PCR reads in MiXCR, one entry per CDR3 protein. Counted here are about 610,000 distinct CDR3 sequences, 10% occurring once; the ten biggest clones make up roughly 3.9%. The sequenced sample was PBMCs from the stem cell graft donor, obtained from the stem cell graft. The receptors here all came from a human donor who donated a stem cell graft to a child with acute myeloid leukemia. Both conserved end residues are part of each CDR3. The D gene is left open where the match is weak. The size of a clone is reported for some rows only, either as once, few or many, or as a class for expanded clones.

V gene,J gene,D gene,clone size,CDR3 protein,CDR3 DNA
TRBV10-3,TRBJ2-1,TRBD2,many,CAISESNPGGEQFF,TGTGCCATCAGTGAGTCGAACCCGGGGGGTGAGCAGTTCTTC
TRBV7-2,TRBJ1-5,.,.,CASSPRGARNNQPQHF,TGTGCCAGCAGCCCAAGGGGGGCGCGTAACAATCAGCCCCAGCATTTT
TRBV2,TRBJ2-5,.,.,CASSVTATGETQYF,TGTGCCAGCAGTGTTACAGCTACGGGGGAGACCCAGTACTTC
TRBV9,TRBJ2-3,TRBD2,.,CASSVGLAGQDTQYF,TGTGCCAGCAGCGTAGGGCTAGCGGGACAAGATACGCAGTATTTT
TRBV20-1,TRBJ2-7,.,few,CSAMPGPYEQYF,TGCAGTGCTATGCCGGGACCCTACGAGCAGTACTTC
TRBV20-1,TRBJ2-7,.,few,CSARDPWAGGTYEQYF,TGCAGTGCTAGAGATCCTTGGGCAGGGGGGACCTACGAGCAGTACTTC
TRBV20-1,TRBJ2-7,.,.,CSAFSPSDSYEQYF,TGCAGTGCCTTTTCCCCTAGCGACTCCTACGAGCAGTACTTC
TRBV28,TRBJ1-1,TRBD1,many,CASSSFPRTGSPTEAFF,TGTGCCAGCAGTTCATTTCCTCGGACAGGGTCTCCCACTGAAGCTTTCTTT
TRBV9,TRBJ2-5,.,.,CASSGATPGVQETQYF,TGTGCCAGCAGCGGGGCCACGCCAGGGGTACAAGAGACCCAGTACTTC
TRBV27,TRBJ2-2,TRBD1,.,CASRRQGAKTGELFF,TGTGCCAGCAGGCGACAGGGGGCCAAGACCGGGGAGCTGTTTTTT
TRBV10-3,TRBJ2-3,.,few,CATDDTDTQYF,TGTGCCACCGATGATACAGATACGCAGTATTTT
TRBV29-1,TRBJ2-7,.,many,CSVEDPASYEQYF,TGCAGCGTTGAAGATCCGGCGTCCTACGAGCAGTACTTC
TRBV6-2/TRBV6-3,TRBJ2-7,TRBD2,.,CDSSFSNSGRAPNEQYF,TGTGACAGCAGTTTCTCGAACAGCGGGAGGGCCCCCAACGAGCAGTACTTC
TRBV10-3,TRBJ2-3,.,.,CAISNRGIGDTQYF,TGTGCCATCAGTAACCGGGGCATCGGAGATACGCAGTATTTT
TRBV20-1,TRBJ2-2,.,few,CSARDRVYTGELFF,TGCAGTGCTAGAGATAGGGTTTACACCGGGGAGCTGTTTTTT
TRBV20-1,TRBJ2-7,.,few,CSAPPRSSYEQYF,TGCAGTGCCCCTCCGCGGTCCTCCTACGAGCAGTACTTC
TRBV25-1,TRBJ2-7,TRBD1,many,CASSGTGAGGEQYF,TGTGCCAGCAGTGGTACAGGGGCAGGGGGCGAGCAGTACTTC
TRBV7-2,TRBJ2-7,.,few,CASSLGPGLGEQYF,TGTGCCAGCAGCCTCGGTCCCGGGTTGGGCGAGCAGTACTTC
TRBV5-1,TRBJ1-4,.,few,CASSFGTGEKLFF,TGCGCCAGCAGCTTCGGAACAGGAGAAAAACTGTTTTTT
TRBV27,TRBJ1-5,.,few,CASSLSGWLDQPQHF,TGTGCCAGCAGTTTGTCCGGGTGGCTCGATCAGCCCCAGCATTTT
TRBV20-1,TRBJ2-1,.,many,CSASLASSYNEQFF,TGCAGTGCTAGTCTAGCGAGCTCCTACAATGAGCAGTTCTTC
TRBV27,TRBJ2-7,.,many,CASSLARSVRAEQYF,TGTGCCAGCAGTTTGGCACGGAGTGTGAGGGCCGAGCAGTACTTC
TRBV12-3/TRBV12-4,TRBJ1-4,.,.,CASTSSGINEKLFF,TGTGCCAGCACTTCTAGCGGGATTAATGAAAAACTGTTTTTT
TRBV20-1,TRBJ2-5,TRBD1,few,CSAPRPGQTQETQYF,TGCAGTGCCCCGCGCCCGGGACAGACCCAAGAGACCCAGTACTTC
TRBV28,TRBJ1-1,.,.,CASSPFGDMNTEAFF,TGTGCCAGCAGTCCCTTTGGCGACATGAACACTGAAGCTTTCTTT
TRBV4-2,TRBJ2-2,TRBD1,few,CASSQGSRGLNTGELFF,TGTGCCAGCAGCCAAGGCAGCAGGGGGTTGAACACCGGGGAGCTGTTTTTT
TRBV28,TRBJ2-5,TRBD2,many,CASSFAGGETQYF,TGTGCCAGCAGTTTTGCGGGGGGGGAGACCCAGTACTTC
TRBV9,TRBJ2-1,TRBD2,few,CASSVGTSGRVLNEQFF,TGTGCCAGCAGCGTAGGGACTAGCGGGAGGGTATTAAATGAGCAGTTCTTC
TRBV14,TRBJ2-3,TRBD2,many,CASSRSGRGTDTQYF,TGTGCCAGCAGCCGTAGCGGGAGGGGGACAGATACGCAGTATTTT
TRBV19,TRBJ2-3,.,few,CASTRGREYQDTQYF,TGTGCCAGTACTAGGGGGCGGGAGTACCAAGATACGCAGTATTTT
TRBV28,TRBJ1-1,.,.,CASTAPGIGTEAFF,TGTGCCAGCACCGCGCCGGGTATTGGCACTGAAGCTTTCTTT
TRBV7-2,TRBJ2-7,.,.,CASSPPVGTYEQYF,TGTGCCAGCAGCCCCCCGGTGGGTACCTACGAGCAGTACTTC
TRBV11-1,TRBJ2-7,TRBD2,few,CASSPMGTSVSYEQYF,TGTGCCAGCAGCCCGATGGGGACTAGCGTATCCTACGAGCAGTACTTC
TRBV29-1,TRBJ2-1,TRBD2,.,CSVGSNSGGYNEQFF,TGCAGCGTTGGGTCGAATAGCGGGGGGTACAATGAGCAGTTCTTC
TRBV5-1,TRBJ2-2,.,few,CASSLRQPTGELFF,TGCGCCAGCAGCTTACGACAGCCCACCGGGGAGCTGTTTTTT
TRBV5-1,TRBJ1-6,.,few,CASSLNSWGIGSPLHF,TGCGCCAGCAGCTTGAACTCCTGGGGCATAGGATCACCCCTCCACTTT
TRBV7-9,TRBJ2-6,.,few,CASSLYGANVLTF,TGTGCCAGCAGCTTATATGGGGCCAACGTCCTGACTTTC
TRBV24-1,TRBJ1-2,.,many,CATRDSEGRTGGYTF,TGTGCCACCAGGGACAGCGAGGGCCGGACGGGTGGCTACACCTTC
TRBV4-3,TRBJ2-1,TRBD2,few,CASSQALTSVNEQFF,TGCGCCAGCAGCCAAGCCCTCACTAGCGTCAATGAGCAGTTCTTC
TRBV4-2,TRBJ2-2,TRBD1,few,CASSQEGGARTGELFF,TGTGCCAGCAGTCAAGAAGGGGGCGCGCGCACCGGGGAGCTGTTTTTT
TRBV10-3,TRBJ2-7,.,few,CAISDPGVGLTYEQYF,TGTGCCATCAGTGACCCCGGGGTAGGGTTGACCTACGAGCAGTACTTC
TRBV20-1,TRBJ2-1,.,.,CSARLGPENEQFF,TGCAGTGCTAGACTAGGGCCGGAAAATGAGCAGTTCTTC
TRBV30,TRBJ2-1,TRBD2,.,CACVREGSYNEQFF,TGTGCCTGCGTGCGGGAGGGATCCTACAATGAGCAGTTCTTC
TRBV12-3/TRBV12-4,TRBJ1-3,.,many,CASSLRPDGGNTIYF,TGTGCCAGCAGTTTGAGACCGGACGGTGGAAACACCATATATTTT
TRBV5-1,TRBJ2-2,.,few,CASSLGLKNTGELFF,TGCGCCAGCAGCTTGGGACTAAAGAACACCGGGGAGCTGTTTTTT
TRBV7-2,TRBJ2-1,TRBD1,.,CASSRGTGGYNEQFF,TGTGCCAGCAGCCGTGGGACAGGAGGCTACAATGAGCAGTTCTTC
TRBV12-3/TRBV12-4,TRBJ2-7,TRBD1,.,CASSSARGGPYEQYF,TGTGCCAGCAGTTCGGCTCGAGGGGGCCCCTACGAGCAGTACTTC
TRBV9,TRBJ2-5,.,few,CASSVTPDRQETQYF,TGTGCCAGCAGCGTCACTCCGGACCGCCAAGAGACCCAGTACTTC
TRBV15,TRBJ2-7,TRBD1,many,CATSTRDRPENEQYF,TGTGCCACCAGCACTAGGGACAGGCCGGAGAACGAGCAGTACTTC
TRBV29-1,TRBJ1-2,.,.,CSASTGPTNYGYTF,TGCAGCGCTTCTACCGGGCCGACTAACTATGGCTACACCTTC
TRBV6-5,TRBJ2-7,.,few,CASSYFGIGGGTGEQYF,TGTGCCAGCAGTTACTTCGGAATAGGGGGAGGGACGGGCGAGCAGTACTTC
TRBV4-2,TRBJ2-3,TRBD1,few,CASSRRQGNTDTQYF,TGTGCCAGCAGCCGACGACAGGGGAACACAGATACGCAGTATTTT
TRBV14,TRBJ1-2,.,few,CASSHLRDGIYGYTF,TGTGCCAGCAGCCACCTCCGGGACGGGATTTATGGCTACACCTTC
TRBV5-1,TRBJ1-1,.,many,CASSFQENTEAFF,TGTGCCAGCAGCTTTCAAGAGAACACTGAAGCTTTCTTT
TRBV28,TRBJ2-7,TRBD1,few,CASSYLTGAGAGSIHEQYF,TGTGCCAGCAGTTATCTGACAGGGGCAGGGGCGGGATCCATACACGAGCAGTACTTC